These 21 T cell receptor beta chains originate from one sample sequenced in a study of T cells in Graves' hyperthyroidism and ophthalmopathy. It was RNA transcripts that yielded the amplified TCR beta CDR3 regions. Using the HTBI primer set, a first-round RT-PCR was run on the TCR CDR3. TCRdb reanalysed the multiplex PCR reads using MiXCR and keeps one entry per CDR3 protein. The sample carries 50,000 to 60,000 distinct CDR3 sequences, over 40% recorded once. The sample comprised blood. These receptors were taken from a woman in her 50s with Graves' ophthalmopathy.

This clonotype was detected ten times or more. This chain uses TRBV5-1 with TRBJ2-2; perhaps TRBD1 as D (6 bases). This CDR3 has 14 amino acids. Trimming removed 4 bases at V and 6 bases at J, with 13 bases between. Per germline, CDR1 SGHRS and CDR2 YFSETQ. CDR3 in DNA: TGCGCCAGCAGCCCTGAACAGGGTTCCGGGGAGCTGTTTTTT. Protein sequence: CASSPEQGSGELFF.

The sample holds a few counts of this clonotype. A clone one base away is much larger, so this may be a read error. In this CDR3 the conserved last residue, phenylalanine or tryptophan, is missing, so a read error is likely. The genes are TRBV6-6 and TRBJ1-1; perhaps TRBD1 as D (5 bases). Germline CDR1 and CDR2: MNHNY and SVGAGI (reference sequence). The CDR3 totals 16 residues. V was trimmed by 2 bases and J by 5 bases, leaving 18 bases between them. The CDR3 spells CASSYGATPGGTEAFC. In DNA, the CDR3 is TGTGCCAGCAGTTACGGGGCCACCCCGGGAGGGACTGAAGCTTTCTGT.

This clonotype was found many times. The genes are TRBV6-1 and TRBJ2-7; D is undetermined. Trimming stripped 1 base from V and 2 bases from J, with 12 bases between. This CDR3 is 15 amino acids long. Germline V CDR1 and CDR2: MNHNS, SASEGT. The CDR3 DNA sequence: TGTGCCAGCAGTGAAGAGGTCCCAAGCGCCTACGAGCAGTACTTC. It encodes CASSEEVPSAYEQYF.

This chain links TRBV7-3 with TRBJ2-2; no clear D. The V gene lost 5 bases and the J gene lost 1 base, with 11 bases spanning the gap. This CDR3 comprises 15 residues. Germline V gene data show CDR1 as SGHTA and CDR2 as FQGTGA. CDR3 in amino acids: CASSLSQRNTGELFF. DNA for the CDR3: TGTGCCAGCAGCCTATCCCAGAGGAACACCGGGGAGCTGTTTTTT.

The chain carries TRBV6-5 and TRBJ2-2, with D perhaps being TRBD1 or TRBD2 (5 bases each). Germline V CDR1 and CDR2: MNHEY, SVGAGI. V was shortened by 1 base and J by 8 bases, with 11 bases between the two germline ends. The CDR3 consists of 14 residues. In DNA form, the CDR3 reads TGTGCCAGCAGTTACTTCCAGGGAGCGGGGGAGCTGTTTTTT. It yields the protein CASSYFQGAGELFF.

Written as DNA, the CDR3 is TGCAGTGCTAGGATGGGTAGCGGGAGGGTTCAGGAGCAGTATTTT. It is translated as CSARMGSGRVQEQYF. This sequence joins TRBV20-1 and TRBJ2-3; 11 bases are a match to TRBD2. The CDR3 contains 15 residues. Looked up from germline, CDR1 is DFQATT and CDR2 is SNEGSKA (reference sequence). Trimming cost V 3 bases and J 11 bases; bases outside gene matches: 13.

The chain links TRBV7-2 to TRBJ2-7; 7 bases are shared with TRBD2. Germline trimming cut 8 bases from V and 2 bases from J; bases unmatched to any gene: 6. The length of the CDR3 is 13 residues. Germline assignment: CDR1 SGHTA and CDR2 FQGNSA. CDR3 nucleotides: TGTGCCAGCGGCTCGAGCGGGGCCTACGAGCAGTACTTC. Amino acids: CASGSSGAYEQYF.

The rearrangement joins TRBV24-1 to TRBJ1-5; no firm D call. From germline, CDR1 is KGHDR and CDR2 SFDVKD. V was clipped by 2 bases and J by 3 bases, with 7 bases between them. The CDR3 covers 14 residues. The CDR3 sequence is CATSDWANNQPQHF. The CDR3 DNA reads as TGTGCCACCAGTGATTGGGCGAACAATCAGCCCCAGCATTTT.

This clonotype was seen many times. V is TRBV7-9 and J is TRBJ2-5; D gene ambiguous. CDR3 length: 12 amino acids. The germline gives CDR1 SEHNR, CDR2 FQNEAQ (reference sequence). V lost 2 bases and J lost 7, with 8 bases in between. The DNA for the CDR3 is TGTGCCAGCAGCTTAACGAGTGGGACCCAGTACTTC. Translated: CASSLTSGTQYF.

The chain has TRBV24-1 and TRBJ1-2; a weak D match, TRBD1 (5 bases). From germline, CDR1 is KGHDR and CDR2 SFDVKD. V lost 6 bases and J 4 bases, leaving 23 bases between the germline ends. This CDR3 is built from 17 residues. This CDR3 reads CATSFSPSLTVIYGYTF. DNA for the CDR3: TGTGCCACCAGTTTCTCCCCCTCTTTGACAGTCATCTATGGCTACACCTTC.

The CDR3 sequence is CASLGLAGGSYNEQFF. The CDR3 coding sequence is TGTGCCAGTCTCGGACTAGCGGGGGGTTCCTACAATGAGCAGTTCTTC. The rearrangement joins TRBV25-1 to TRBJ2-1, with TRBD2 identical over 14 bases. Trimming removed 9 bases from V and 1 base from J; junction bases left unmatched: 5. Germline CDR1 is MGHDK and CDR2 is SYGVNS. This CDR3 is 16 amino acids long. Combining the CDR3 with reference TRBV25-1 and TRBJ2-1 gives the whole variable domain EADIYQTPRYLVIGTGKKITLECSQTMGHDKMYWYQQDPGMELHLIHYSYGVNSTEKGDLSSESTVSRIRTEHFPLTLESARPSHTSQYLCASLGLAGGSYNEQFFGPGTRLTVL.

V and J are TRBV7-4 and TRBJ2-7, with 11 bases lining up with TRBD2. V was pared by 6 bases and J by 3 bases, with 10 bases of the junction left unmatched. Germline V gene sequence: CDR1 SGHVT, CDR2 SQSDAQ. This CDR3 has 16 residues. The CDR3 DNA reads as TGTGCCAGCAGGAAGAAGGCACTAGCGGGGGACTACGAGCAGTACTTC. It codes for CASRKKALAGDYEQYF.

The DNA of the CDR3 is TGTGCCATAGGACAGGGTAGCAATCAGCCCCAGCATTTT. This encodes CAIGQGSNQPQHF. This chain joins TRBV10-3 and TRBJ1-5; TRBD1 matches 8 bases. The CDR3 has 13 residues. V lost 9 bases, J lost 0 bases, and 1 base stayed unmatched. Germline loops: CDR1 ENHRY, CDR2 SYGVKD.

This clonotype was observed at least ten times. This CDR3 is CASSKTSGVFPGEQYF. The DNA for the CDR3 is TGTGCCAGCAGCAAGACTAGCGGGGTCTTCCCGGGCGAGCAGTACTTC. This chain joins TRBV11-3 and TRBJ2-7; 11 bases line up with TRBD2. Trimming took 5 bases from V and 6 from J; bases not matched to a gene: 12. In germline, CDR1 is SGHNT, CDR2 YENEEA. The CDR3 has 16 amino acids.

This clonotype was seen only once. V is TRBV20-1 and J is TRBJ2-3; D is perhaps TRBD1 or TRBD2 (5 bases each). The V gene lost 1 base and the J gene lost 11 bases, with 19 bases spanning the gap. Germline V gene data show CDR1 as DFQATT and CDR2 as SNEGSKA (reference sequence). The CDR3 runs to 14 residues. As DNA, the CDR3 is TGCAGTGCTAGAGGGGGGAGCTCCTACAATGAGCAGTATTTT. Translating it yields CSARGGSSYNEQYF.

This clonotype occurred many times. The V call is TRBV20-1, the J call TRBJ2-1, with 8 bases identical to TRBD2. V was clipped by 3 bases and J by 0 bases; unmatched bases: 10. Germline loops: CDR1 DFQATT, CDR2 SNEGSKA (reference sequence). This CDR3 has 17 residues. CDR3 sequence reads: CSASASLSGGSYNEQFF. The CDR3 coding sequence is TGCAGTGCTAGCGCCAGCTTAAGCGGGGGCTCCTACAATGAGCAGTTCTTC.

The genes are TRBV11-1 and TRBJ2-1, with a tentative D call TRBD2 (6 bases). Germline V gene sequence: CDR1 SGHAT, CDR2 FQDESV (reference sequence). With 11 bases removed from V and 0 bases from J, the gap between germline ends came to 14 bases. The CDR3 loop spans 14 amino acids. Written as DNA, the CDR3 is TGTGCCCCCAATATAGCGGACTCCTACAATGAGCAGTTCTTC. Its translation is CAPNIADSYNEQFF.

The genes are TRBV15 and TRBJ2-7; the match to TRBD1 covers 8 bases. The CDR3 covers 15 residues. V shed 0 bases and J 1 base; nucleotides not matched to a gene: 2. Germline CDR1 LNHNV, CDR2 YYDKDF (reference sequence). CDR3: CATSRDRGRSYEQYF. In DNA form, the CDR3 reads TGTGCCACCAGCAGAGACAGGGGGCGTTCCTACGAGCAGTACTTC.

In this sample, this clonotype turned up many times. The rearrangement joins TRBV11-1 to TRBJ2-7; 7 bases line up with TRBD1. Germline V CDR1 and CDR2: SGHAT, FQDESV (reference sequence). The CDR3 length is 14 residues. V shed 5 bases and J 5 bases; nucleotides not matched to a gene: 9. CDR3 in DNA: TGTGCCAGCAGCCAGACAGGGAATAGGAACGAGCAGTACTTC. Its translation is CASSQTGNRNEQYF.

This clonotype occurred many times. The chain uses TRBV5-8 and TRBJ2-2, with D unresolved. The V and J ends lost 1 base and 3 bases respectively, with 4 bases between them. The CDR3 runs to 13 residues. Germline CDR1 and CDR2: SGHTS and YDEGEE. The CDR3 loop is CASSLRYTGELFF. CDR3 coding DNA: TGTGCCAGCAGCTTGCGGTACACCGGGGAGCTGTTTTTT.

This clonotype was seen many times. CDR3 amino acids: CASSQGQGVHQPQHF. The CDR3 DNA reads as TGCGCCAGCAGCCAGGGACAGGGGGTCCATCAGCCCCAGCATTTT. The chain is built from TRBV4-1 and TRBJ1-5; 11 bases fit TRBD1. The germline V gene encodes CDR1 MGHRA and CDR2 YSYEKL. CDR3 length: 15 residues. The ends lost 3 bases at V and 5 bases at J; junction bases unmatched: 3.